This TCR beta chain was found in a study of CD8+ T cells in alopecia areata. Across the study: It was 6 to 18 months of tofacitinib, and then there were 6 months off drug.

Study-level results: Higher clonality was seen in lesional scalp than in normal scalp, especially in alopecia totalis/universalis. Persistence of many expanded lesional clones was seen in scalp and blood during tofacitinib.

About this clone itself: Its cognate antigen is unknown.

Sequencing templates came from extracted RNA that was reverse transcribed into cDNA. TCRdb's copy holds only in-frame clones and misses some; the assay was immunoSEQ multiplex PCR. The sample yields around 86,000 clones, about two thirds seen once. The V end was cut by 5 bases, the J end by 7 bases, with 17 bases between. The CDR3 totals 14 residues. Germline V CDR1 and CDR2: SGHAT, FQNNGV. The treatment denotes: oral pan-JAK inhibitor, 5-10 mg twice daily. The chain has TRBV11-2 and TRBJ2-5; D is ambiguous. The TCR originated in a human donor with alopecia areata. The sequencing used CD8+ T cells sorted from blood, collected at approximately week 45, from a patient treated with tofacitinib. CDR3 in amino acids: CASSQPSGSWTQYF. The CDR3, as DNA: TGTGCCAGCAGCCAACCATCCGGGTCTTGGACCCAGTACTTC.